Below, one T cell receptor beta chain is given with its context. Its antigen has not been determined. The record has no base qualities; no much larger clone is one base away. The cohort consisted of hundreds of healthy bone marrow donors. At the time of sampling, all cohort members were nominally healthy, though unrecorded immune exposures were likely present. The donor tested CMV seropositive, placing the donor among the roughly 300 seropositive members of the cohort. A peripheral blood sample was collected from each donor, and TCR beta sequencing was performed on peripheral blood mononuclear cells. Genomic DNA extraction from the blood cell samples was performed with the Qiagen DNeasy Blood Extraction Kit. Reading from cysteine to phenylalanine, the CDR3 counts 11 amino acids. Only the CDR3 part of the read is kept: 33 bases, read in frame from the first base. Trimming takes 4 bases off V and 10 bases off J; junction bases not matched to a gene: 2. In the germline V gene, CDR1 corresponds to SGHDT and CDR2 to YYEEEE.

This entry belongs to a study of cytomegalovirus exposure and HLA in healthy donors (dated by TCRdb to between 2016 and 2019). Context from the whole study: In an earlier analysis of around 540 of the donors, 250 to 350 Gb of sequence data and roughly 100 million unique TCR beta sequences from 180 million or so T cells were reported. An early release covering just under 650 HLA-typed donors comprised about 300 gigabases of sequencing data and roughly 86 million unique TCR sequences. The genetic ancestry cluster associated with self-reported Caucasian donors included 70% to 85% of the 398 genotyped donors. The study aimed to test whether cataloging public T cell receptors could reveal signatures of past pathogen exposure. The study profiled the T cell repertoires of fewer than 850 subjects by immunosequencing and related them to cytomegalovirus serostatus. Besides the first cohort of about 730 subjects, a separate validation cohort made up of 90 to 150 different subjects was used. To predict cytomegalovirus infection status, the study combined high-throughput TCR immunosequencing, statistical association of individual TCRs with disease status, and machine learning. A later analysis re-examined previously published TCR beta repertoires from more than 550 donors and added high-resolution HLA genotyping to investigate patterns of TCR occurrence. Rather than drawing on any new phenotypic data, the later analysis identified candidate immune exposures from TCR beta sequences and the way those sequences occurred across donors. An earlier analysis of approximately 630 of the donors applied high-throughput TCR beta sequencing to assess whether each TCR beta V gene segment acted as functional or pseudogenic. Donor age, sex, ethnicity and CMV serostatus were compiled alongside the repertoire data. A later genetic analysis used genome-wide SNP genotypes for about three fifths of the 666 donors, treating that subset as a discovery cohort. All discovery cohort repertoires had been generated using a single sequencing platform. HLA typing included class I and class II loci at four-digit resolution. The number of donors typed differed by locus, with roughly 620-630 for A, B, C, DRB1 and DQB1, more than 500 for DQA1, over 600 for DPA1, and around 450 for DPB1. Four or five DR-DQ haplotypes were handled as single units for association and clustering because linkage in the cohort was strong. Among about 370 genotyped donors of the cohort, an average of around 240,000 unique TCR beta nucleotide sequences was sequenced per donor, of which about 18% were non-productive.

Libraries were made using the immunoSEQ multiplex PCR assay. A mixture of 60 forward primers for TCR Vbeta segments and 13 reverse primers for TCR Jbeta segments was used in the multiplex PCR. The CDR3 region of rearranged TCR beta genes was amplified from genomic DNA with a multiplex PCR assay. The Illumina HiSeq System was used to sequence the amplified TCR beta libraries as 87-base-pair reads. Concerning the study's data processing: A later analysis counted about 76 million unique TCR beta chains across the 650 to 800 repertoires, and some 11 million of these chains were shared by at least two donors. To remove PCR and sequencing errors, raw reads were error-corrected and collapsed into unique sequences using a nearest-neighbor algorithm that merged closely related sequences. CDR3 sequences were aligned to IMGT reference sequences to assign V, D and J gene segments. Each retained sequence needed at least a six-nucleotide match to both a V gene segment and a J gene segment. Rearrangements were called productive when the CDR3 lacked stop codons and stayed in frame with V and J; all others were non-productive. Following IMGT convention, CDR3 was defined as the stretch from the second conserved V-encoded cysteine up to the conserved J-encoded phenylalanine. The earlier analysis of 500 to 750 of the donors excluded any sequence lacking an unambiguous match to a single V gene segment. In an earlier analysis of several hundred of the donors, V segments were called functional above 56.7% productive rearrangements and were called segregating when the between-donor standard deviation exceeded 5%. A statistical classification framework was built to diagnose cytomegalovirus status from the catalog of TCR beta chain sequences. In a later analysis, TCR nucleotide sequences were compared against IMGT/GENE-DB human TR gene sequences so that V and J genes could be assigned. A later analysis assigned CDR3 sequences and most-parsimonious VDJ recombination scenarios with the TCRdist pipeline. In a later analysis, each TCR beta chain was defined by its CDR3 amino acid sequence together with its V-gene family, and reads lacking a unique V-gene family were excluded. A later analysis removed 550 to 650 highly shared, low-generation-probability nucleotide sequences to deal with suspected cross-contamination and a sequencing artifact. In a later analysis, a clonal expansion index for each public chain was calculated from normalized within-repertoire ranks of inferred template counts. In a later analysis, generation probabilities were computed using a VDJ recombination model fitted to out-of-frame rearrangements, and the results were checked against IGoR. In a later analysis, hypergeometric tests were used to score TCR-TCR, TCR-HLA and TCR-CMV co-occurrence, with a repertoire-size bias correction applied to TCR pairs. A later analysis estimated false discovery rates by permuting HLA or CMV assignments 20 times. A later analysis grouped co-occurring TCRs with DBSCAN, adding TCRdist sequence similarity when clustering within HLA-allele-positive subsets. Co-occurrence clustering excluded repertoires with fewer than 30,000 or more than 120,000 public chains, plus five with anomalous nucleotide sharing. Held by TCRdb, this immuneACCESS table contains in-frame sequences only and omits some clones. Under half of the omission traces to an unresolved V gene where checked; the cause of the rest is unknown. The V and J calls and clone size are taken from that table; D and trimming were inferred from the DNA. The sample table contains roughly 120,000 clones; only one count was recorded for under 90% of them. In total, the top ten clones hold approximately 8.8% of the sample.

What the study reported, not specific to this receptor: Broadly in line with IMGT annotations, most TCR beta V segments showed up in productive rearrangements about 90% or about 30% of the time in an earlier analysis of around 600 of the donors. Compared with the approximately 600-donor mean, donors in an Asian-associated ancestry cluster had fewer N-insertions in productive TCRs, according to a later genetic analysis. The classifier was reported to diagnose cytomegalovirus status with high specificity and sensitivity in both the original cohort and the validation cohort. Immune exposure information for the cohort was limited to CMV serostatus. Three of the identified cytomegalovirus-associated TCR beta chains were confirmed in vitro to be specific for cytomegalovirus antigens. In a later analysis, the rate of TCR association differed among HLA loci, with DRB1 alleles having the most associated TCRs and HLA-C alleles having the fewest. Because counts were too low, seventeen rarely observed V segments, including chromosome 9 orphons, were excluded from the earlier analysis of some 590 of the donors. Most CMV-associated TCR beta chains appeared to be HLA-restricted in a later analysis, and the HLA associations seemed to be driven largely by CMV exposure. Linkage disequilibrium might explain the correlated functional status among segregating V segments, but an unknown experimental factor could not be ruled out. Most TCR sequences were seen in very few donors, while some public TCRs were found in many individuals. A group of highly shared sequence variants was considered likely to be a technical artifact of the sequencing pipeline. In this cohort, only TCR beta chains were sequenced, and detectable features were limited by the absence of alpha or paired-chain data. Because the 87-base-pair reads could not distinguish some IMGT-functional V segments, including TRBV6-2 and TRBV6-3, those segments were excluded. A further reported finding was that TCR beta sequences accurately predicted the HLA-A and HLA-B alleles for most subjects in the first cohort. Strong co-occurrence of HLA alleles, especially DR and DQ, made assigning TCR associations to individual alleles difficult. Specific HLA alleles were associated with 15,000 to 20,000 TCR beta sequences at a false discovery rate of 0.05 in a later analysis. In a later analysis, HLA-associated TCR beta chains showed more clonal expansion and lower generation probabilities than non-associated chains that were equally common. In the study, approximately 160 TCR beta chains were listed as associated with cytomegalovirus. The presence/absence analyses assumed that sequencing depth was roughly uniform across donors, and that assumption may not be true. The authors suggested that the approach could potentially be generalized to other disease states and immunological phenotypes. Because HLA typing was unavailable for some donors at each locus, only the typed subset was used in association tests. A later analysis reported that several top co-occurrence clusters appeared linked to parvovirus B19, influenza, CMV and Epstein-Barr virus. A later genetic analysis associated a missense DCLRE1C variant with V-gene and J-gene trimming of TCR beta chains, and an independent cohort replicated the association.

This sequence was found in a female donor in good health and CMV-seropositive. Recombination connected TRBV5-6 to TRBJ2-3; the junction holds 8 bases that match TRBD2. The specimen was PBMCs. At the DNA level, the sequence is TGTGCCAGCAGCCTTAGCGGGGCGCAGTATTTT. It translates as CASSLSGAQYF.